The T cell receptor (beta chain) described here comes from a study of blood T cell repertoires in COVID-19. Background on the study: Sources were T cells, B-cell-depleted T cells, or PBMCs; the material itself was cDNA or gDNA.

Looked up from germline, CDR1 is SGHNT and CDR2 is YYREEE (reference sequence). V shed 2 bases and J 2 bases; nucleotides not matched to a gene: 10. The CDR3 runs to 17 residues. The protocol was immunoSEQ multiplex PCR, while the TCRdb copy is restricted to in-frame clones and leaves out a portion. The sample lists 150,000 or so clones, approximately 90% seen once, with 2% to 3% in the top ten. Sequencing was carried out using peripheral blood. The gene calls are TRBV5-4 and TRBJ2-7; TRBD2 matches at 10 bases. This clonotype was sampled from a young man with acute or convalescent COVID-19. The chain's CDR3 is CASSFGTSDLYAYEQYF. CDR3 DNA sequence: TGTGCCAGCAGCTTTGGGACTAGCGACCTTTACGCCTACGAGCAGTACTTC.